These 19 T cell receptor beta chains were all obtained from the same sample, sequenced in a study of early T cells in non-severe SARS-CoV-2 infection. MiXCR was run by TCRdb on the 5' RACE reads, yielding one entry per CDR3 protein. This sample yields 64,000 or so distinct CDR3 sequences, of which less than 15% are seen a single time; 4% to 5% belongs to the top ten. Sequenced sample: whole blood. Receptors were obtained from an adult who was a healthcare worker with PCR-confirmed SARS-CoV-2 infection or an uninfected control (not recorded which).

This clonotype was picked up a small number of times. The CDR3: CASRPGRHYNEQFF. CDR3 coding DNA: TGTGCCAGCAGGCCAGGTAGACACTACAATGAGCAGTTCTTC. This chain connects TRBV3-1 to TRBJ2-1; unclear D gene. V dropped 6 bases and J dropped 3 bases, with 12 bases sitting between them. In germline, CDR1 is LGHDT, CDR2 YNNKEL (reference sequence). CDR3 size: 14 residues.

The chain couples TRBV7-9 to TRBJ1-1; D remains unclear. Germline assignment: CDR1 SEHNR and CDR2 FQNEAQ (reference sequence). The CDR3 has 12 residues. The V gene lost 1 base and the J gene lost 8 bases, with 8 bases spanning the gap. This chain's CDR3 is CASSLGAAEAFF. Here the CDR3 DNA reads TGTGCCAGCAGCTTAGGGGCGGCAGAAGCTTTCTTT.

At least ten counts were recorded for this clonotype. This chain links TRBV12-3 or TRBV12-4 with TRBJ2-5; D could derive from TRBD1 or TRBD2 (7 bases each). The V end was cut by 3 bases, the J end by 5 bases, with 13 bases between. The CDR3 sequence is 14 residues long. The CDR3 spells CASSLQGGVETQYF. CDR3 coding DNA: TGTGCCAGCAGTTTGCAGGGGGGGGTTGAGACCCAGTACTTC.

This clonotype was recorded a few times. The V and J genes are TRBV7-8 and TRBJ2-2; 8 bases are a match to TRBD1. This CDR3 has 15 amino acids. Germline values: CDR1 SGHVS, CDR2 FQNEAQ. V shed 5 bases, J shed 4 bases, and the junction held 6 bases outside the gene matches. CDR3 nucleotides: TGTGCCAGCAGCCTGACAGGGGTTGGCACCGGGGAGCTGTTTTTT. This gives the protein CASSLTGVGTGELFF.

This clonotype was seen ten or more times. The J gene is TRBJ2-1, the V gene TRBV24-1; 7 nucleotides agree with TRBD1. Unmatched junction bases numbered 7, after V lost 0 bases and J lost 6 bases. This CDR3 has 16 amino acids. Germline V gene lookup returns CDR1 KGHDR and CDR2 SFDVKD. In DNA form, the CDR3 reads TGTGCCACCAGTGATTTGCGCTTACACAGGGGCAATGAGCAGTTCTTC. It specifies CATSDLRLHRGNEQFF.

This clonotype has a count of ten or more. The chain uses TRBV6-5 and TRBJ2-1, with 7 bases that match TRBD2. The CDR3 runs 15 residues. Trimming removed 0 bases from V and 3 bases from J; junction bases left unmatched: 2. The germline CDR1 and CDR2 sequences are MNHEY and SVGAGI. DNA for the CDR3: TGTGCCAGCAGTTACTCTGGGGGGGACTACAATGAGCAGTTCTTC. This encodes CASSYSGGDYNEQFF.

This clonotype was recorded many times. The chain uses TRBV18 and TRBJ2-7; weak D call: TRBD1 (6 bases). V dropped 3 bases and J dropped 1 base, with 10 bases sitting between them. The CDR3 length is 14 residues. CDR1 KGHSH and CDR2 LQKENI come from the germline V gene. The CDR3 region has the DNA TGTGCCAGCTCACCGACCGGGACATCCTACGAGCAGTACTTC. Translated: CASSPTGTSYEQYF. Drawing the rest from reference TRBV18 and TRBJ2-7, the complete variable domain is NAGVMQNPRHLVRRRGQEARLRCSPMKGHSHVYWYRQLPEEGLKFMVYLQKENIIDESGMPKERFSAEFPKEGPSILRIQQVVRGDSAAYFCASSPTGTSYEQYFGPGTRLTVT.

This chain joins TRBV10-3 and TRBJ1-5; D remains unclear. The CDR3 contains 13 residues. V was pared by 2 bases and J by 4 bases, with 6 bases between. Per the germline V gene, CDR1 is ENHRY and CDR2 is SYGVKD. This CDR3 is CAISEALNQPQHF. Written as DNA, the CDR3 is TGTGCCATCAGTGAGGCCCTTAATCAGCCCCAGCATTTT.

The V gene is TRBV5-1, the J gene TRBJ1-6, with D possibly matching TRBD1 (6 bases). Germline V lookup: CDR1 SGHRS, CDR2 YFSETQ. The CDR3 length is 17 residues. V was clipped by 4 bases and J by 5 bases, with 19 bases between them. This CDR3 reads CASSQEQGRRNNSPLHF. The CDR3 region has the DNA TGCGCCAGCAGCCAAGAACAGGGTAGACGAAATAATTCACCCCTCCACTTT. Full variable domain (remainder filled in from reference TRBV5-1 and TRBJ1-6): KAGVTQTPRYLIKTRGQQVTLSCSPISGHRSVSWYQQTPGQGLQFLFEYFSETQRNKGNFPGRFSGRQFSNSRSEMNVSTLELGDSALYLCASSQEQGRRNNSPLHFGNGTRLTVT.

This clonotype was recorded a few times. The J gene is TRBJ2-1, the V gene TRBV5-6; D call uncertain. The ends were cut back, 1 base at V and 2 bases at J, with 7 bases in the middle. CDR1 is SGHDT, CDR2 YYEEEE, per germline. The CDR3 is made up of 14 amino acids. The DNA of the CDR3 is TGTGCCAGCAGCTTGCGGTCACCCTACAATGAGCAGTTCTTC. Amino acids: CASSLRSPYNEQFF.

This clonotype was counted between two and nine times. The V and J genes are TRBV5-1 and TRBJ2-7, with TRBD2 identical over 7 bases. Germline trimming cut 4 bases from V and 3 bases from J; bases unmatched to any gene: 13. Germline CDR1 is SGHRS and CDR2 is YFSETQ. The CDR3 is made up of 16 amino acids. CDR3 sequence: CASSVASGWDLYEQYF. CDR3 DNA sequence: TGCGCCAGCAGCGTGGCTAGCGGTTGGGACCTCTACGAGCAGTACTTC.

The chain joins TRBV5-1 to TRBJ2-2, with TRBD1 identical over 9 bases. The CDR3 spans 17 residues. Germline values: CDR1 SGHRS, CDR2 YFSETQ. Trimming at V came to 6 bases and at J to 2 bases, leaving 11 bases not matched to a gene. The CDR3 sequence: CASTQRYRGLNTGELFF. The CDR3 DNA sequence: TGCGCCAGCACCCAGAGGTACAGGGGGCTAAACACCGGGGAGCTGTTTTTT.

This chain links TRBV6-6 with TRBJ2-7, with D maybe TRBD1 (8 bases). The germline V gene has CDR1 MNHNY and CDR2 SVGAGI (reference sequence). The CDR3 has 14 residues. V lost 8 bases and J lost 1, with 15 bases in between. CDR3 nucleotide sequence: TGTGCCAGCGCCGACAGGGGAGGGTCCTACGAGCAGTACTTC. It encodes CASADRGGSYEQYF.

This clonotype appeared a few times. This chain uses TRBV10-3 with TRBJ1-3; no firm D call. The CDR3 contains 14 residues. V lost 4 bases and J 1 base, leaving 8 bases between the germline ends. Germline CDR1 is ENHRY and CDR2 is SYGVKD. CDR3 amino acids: CAISGAGSGNTIYF. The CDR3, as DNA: TGTGCCATCAGTGGGGCAGGTTCTGGAAACACCATATATTTT.

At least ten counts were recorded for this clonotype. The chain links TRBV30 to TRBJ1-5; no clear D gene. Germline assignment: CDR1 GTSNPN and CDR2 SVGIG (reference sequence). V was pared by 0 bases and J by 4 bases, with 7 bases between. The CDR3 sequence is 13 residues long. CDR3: CAWSVSGNQPQHF. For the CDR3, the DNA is TGTGCCTGGAGTGTAAGTGGGAATCAGCCCCAGCATTTT.

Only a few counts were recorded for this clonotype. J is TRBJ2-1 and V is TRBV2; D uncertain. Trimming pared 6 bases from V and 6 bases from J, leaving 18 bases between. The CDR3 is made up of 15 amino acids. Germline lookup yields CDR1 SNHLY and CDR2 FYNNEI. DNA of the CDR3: TGTGCCAGCAGCCCCTCGACATCCTACTCCAATGAGCAGTTCTTC. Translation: CASSPSTSYSNEQFF.

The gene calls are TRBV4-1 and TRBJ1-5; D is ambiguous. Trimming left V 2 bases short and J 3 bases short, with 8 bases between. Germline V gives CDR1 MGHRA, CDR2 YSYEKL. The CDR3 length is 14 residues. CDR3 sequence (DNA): TGCGCCAGCAGCCAATTTGGAGCCAATCAGCCCCAGCATTTT. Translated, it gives CASSQFGANQPQHF.

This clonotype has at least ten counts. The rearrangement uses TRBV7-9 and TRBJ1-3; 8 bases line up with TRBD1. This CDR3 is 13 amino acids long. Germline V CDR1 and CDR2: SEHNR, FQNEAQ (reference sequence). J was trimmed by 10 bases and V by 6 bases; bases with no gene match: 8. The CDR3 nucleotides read TGTGCCAGCAGATCGGACAGGGTGCGGACCATATATTTT. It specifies CASRSDRVRTIYF.

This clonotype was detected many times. The CDR3 loop reads CASSLDIRDRVPFF. In DNA, the CDR3 is TGTGCCAGCAGCTTAGATATCCGAGACAGGGTTCCGTTCTTC. The rearrangement links TRBV7-6 to TRBJ2-1; 7 nucleotides agree with TRBD1. Germline V gene lookup returns CDR1 SGHVS and CDR2 FNYEAQ. This CDR3 contains 14 residues. The junction had 12 bases not matched to a gene; V was cut back by 1 base and J by 15 bases.